This TCR beta chain emerged from a study of shared clonotypes between healthy human individuals. Study at large: Per donor, three plates held CD4 naive cells, three held CD4 memory, two held CD8 naive and one held CD8 memory.

Findings and limits, study-wide: The expectation was that sequencing depth would affect clonotype sharing among donors. Since donors were few, the genetic and exposure-history diversity represented was limited.

Subsets obtained from CD4+ cells comprised CD45RA+ naive and CD45RA-negative memory cells. The repertoire was sequenced with immunoSEQ multiplex PCR; TCRdb's copy has only in-frame clones and lacks some. The profile shows under 1,100,000 clones, 60% to 80% of them singletons. Germline V gene lookup returns CDR1 SGHAT and CDR2 FQNNGV. This CDR3 spans 14 amino acids. V lost 7 bases, J lost 4 bases, and 13 bases lay in between. Details on this clone: Its antigen is not known.

The rearrangement uses TRBV11-2 and TRBJ2-2; D is perhaps TRBD1 (6 bases). Input material: memory CD4+ T cells sorted from blood. The sample's subset: CD45RA-negative fraction. This clonotype was obtained from a man aged 18-30 years in good health. The CDR3 region is CASMRGLVTGELFF. CDR3 nucleotides: TGTGCCAGCATGAGGGGGTTAGTCACCGGGGAGCTGTTTTTT.